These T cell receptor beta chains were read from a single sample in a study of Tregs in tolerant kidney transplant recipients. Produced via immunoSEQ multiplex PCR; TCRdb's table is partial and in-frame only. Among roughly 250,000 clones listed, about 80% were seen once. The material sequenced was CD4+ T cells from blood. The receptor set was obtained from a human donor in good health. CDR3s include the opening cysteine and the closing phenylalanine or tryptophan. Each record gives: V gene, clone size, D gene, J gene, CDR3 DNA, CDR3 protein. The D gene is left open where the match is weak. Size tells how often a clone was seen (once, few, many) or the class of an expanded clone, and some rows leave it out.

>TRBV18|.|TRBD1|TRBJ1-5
TGTGCCAGCTCATCGACAGGGGGCGCGAATCAGCCCCAGCATTTT
CASSSTGGANQPQHF
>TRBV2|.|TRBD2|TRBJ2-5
TGTGCCAGCAGTGTAGCGGGGGCCCAAGAGACCCAGTACTTC
CASSVAGAQETQYF
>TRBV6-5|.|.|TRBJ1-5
TGTGCCAGCACGTTAACCAGGGGAGGACAGCCCCAGCATTTT
CASTLTRGGQPQHF
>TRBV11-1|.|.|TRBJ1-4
TGTGCCAGCAGCGCCGGGAGAATTGCAACTAATGAAAAACTGTTTTTT
CASSAGRIATNEKLFF
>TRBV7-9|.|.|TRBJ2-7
TGTGCCAGCAGCTCGCTGACAGGATACTACGAGCAGTACTTC
CASSSLTGYYEQYF
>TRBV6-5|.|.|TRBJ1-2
TGTGCCAGCAGTCCGGGAGTGGAATACTATGGCTACACCTTC
CASSPGVEYYGYTF
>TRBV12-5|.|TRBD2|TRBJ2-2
TGTGCTAGTGGTCACACTAGCGGTCCAGTGGGCGGGGAGCTGTTTTTT
CASGHTSGPVGGELFF
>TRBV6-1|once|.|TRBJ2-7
TGTGCCAGCAAGGACCTCTACGAGCAGTACTTC
CASKDLYEQYF
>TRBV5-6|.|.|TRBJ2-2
TGTGCCAGCAGCCCTCGACAGGACATCACCGGGGAGCTGTTTTTT
CASSPRQDITGELFF
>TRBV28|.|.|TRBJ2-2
TGTGCCAGCAGTTTGACAACCGGGGAGCTGTTTTTT
CASSLTTGELFF
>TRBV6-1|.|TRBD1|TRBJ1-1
TGTGCCAGCAGTAAGCCGGGACAGGGCACTGAAGCTTTCTTT
CASSKPGQGTEAFF
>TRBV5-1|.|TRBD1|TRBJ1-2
TGCGCCAGCAGCCCCCGGGACAGGCGGATGTCGGGCTACACCTTC
CASSPRDRRMSGYTF
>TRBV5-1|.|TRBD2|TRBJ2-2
TGCGCCAGCTCCTTAGCGGGGGCGAACACCGGGGAGCTGTTTTTT
CASSLAGANTGELFF
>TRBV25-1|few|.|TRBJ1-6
TGTGCCAGCAGTGAATCAGGGCCCCCCCTCCACTTT
CASSESGPPLHF
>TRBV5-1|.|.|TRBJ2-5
TGCGCCAGCAGCAACAGGGATTCAGAGACCCAGTACTTC
CASSNRDSETQYF
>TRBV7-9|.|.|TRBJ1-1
TGTGCCAGCAGCTTAGTAGTAAACACTGAAGCTTTCTTT
CASSLVVNTEAFF
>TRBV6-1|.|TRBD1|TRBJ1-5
TGTGCCAGCAGTGCGGGGACAGGGGGACAGCCCCAGCATTTT
CASSAGTGGQPQHF
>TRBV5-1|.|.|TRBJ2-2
TGCGCCAGCAGCTTGCATCCCCCCAGGGACACCGGGGAGCTGTTTTTT
CASSLHPPRDTGELFF
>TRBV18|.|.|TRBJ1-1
TGTGCCAGCTCAGACCCCAGTCAGGGGAACACTGAAGCTTTCTTT
CASSDPSQGNTEAFF
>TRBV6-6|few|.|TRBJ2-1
TGTGCCAGCAGTTTCCGAAGCTACAATGAGCAGTTCTTC
CASSFRSYNEQFF
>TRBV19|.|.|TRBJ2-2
TGTGCCAGCAGTACCCTAGCTTCACTCACCGGGGAGCTGTTTTTT
CASSTLASLTGELFF
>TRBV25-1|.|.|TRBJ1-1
TGTGCCAGCAGTGTTCAATCAACAGCCGGACAAGGTGAAGCTTTCTTT
CASSVQSTAGQGEAFF
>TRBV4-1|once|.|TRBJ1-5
TGCGCCAGCAGCCAAGGTGCAGGGCGGAACAATCAGCCCCAGCATTTT
CASSQGAGRNNQPQHF
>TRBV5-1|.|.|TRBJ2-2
TGCGCCAGCAGGGAAGGGCCCACCGGGGAGCTGTTTTTT
CASREGPTGELFF
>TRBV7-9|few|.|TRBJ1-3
TGTGCCAGCAGCTTGGACACCCGCTCTGGAAACACCATATATTTT
CASSLDTRSGNTIYF
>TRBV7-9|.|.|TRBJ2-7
TGTGCCAGCAGCGTCAACAGGTACGAGCAGTACTTC
CASSVNRYEQYF
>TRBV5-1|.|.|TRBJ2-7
TGCGCCAGCAGCTTGGGGGCCCTCTCAGGTGATCGAGCCTACGAGCAGTACTTC
CASSLGALSGDRAYEQYF
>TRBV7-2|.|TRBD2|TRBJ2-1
TGTGCCAGCAGCTTAGGGACTAGCCGTGAGCAGTTCTTC
CASSLGTSREQFF
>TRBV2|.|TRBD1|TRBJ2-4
TGTGCCAGCAGCGGGACAGGGGTCTTGAACATTCAGTACTTC
CASSGTGVLNIQYF
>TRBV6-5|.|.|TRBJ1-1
TGTGCCAGCAGTCGGGAGGAGGTCTACACTGAAGCTTTCTTT
CASSREEVYTEAFF
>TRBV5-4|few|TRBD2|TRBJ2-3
TGTGCCATCACTTCAGTCGGGGGGGACACAGATACGCAGTATTTT
CAITSVGGDTDTQYF
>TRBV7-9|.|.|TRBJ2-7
TGTGCCAGCAGCCCCACGACGGCATACTACGAGCAGTACTTC
CASSPTTAYYEQYF
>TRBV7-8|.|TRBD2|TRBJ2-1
TGTGCCAGCAGTTTGGGGGACCTAGCGGGGGCCCGATTATACAATGAGCAGTTCTTC
CASSLGDLAGARLYNEQFF
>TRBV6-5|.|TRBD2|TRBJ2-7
TGTGCCAGCAACGGACTAGCGGGGTACGAGCAGTACTTC
CASNGLAGYEQYF
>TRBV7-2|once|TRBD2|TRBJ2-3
TGTGCCAGCAGCTTACGACTAGCGGGAGGTACGCAGTATTTT
CASSLRLAGGTQYF